A single sample gave rise to the 30 T cell receptor beta chains below, sequenced in a study of CD8 T cells in Susac syndrome. RNA, at roughly 0.5 to 1 ug, was reverse transcribed with random hexamers. TCRdb ran MiXCR on the immunoSEQ multiplex PCR reads and lists one entry per CDR3 protein. This sample has about 210,000 distinct CDR3 sequences, with approximately 95% found just once. The material sequenced was CD4+ T cells from PBMCs. These receptors were collected from a human donor in good health.

This clonotype was counted a single time. This sequence joins TRBV11-2 and TRBJ2-2; D call uncertain. The CDR3 has 14 amino acids. The germline V and J ends were trimmed by 1 base and 7 bases, with 10 bases remaining between them. Germline-derived CDR1 and CDR2 are SGHAT and FQNNGV. This chain's CDR3 is CASSLAYTGGELFF. For the CDR3, the DNA is TGTGCCAGCAGCTTAGCTTATACCGGCGGGGAGCTGTTTTTT.

This clonotype occurred once. The V gene is TRBV12-3 or TRBV12-4, the J gene TRBJ1-1; a possible D gene is TRBD1 (6 bases). CDR3 size: 14 residues. Trimming removed 0 bases at V and 6 bases at J, with 11 bases between. As DNA, the CDR3 is TGTGCCAGCAGTTTAGCGCCAGGGGTCCCTGAAGCTTTCTTT. This codes for CASSLAPGVPEAFF.

J is TRBJ2-3 and V is TRBV12-3 or TRBV12-4; TRBD2 matches at 13 bases. CDR3 length equals 20 residues. V shed 6 bases and J 2 bases; nucleotides not matched to a gene: 17. CDR3 amino acids: CASSRKLAGGPSPNTDTQYF. Here the CDR3 DNA reads TGTGCCAGCAGCCGTAAACTAGCGGGAGGGCCTTCGCCTAACACAGATACGCAGTATTTT.

CDR3 coding DNA: TGCGCCAGCAGCCATTATCAGGGCTCGGGCACAGATACGCAGTATTTT. This sequence encodes CASSHYQGSGTDTQYF. The chain employs TRBV4-1 and TRBJ2-3, with D possibly matching TRBD1 (5 bases). Germline V gene data show CDR1 as MGHRA and CDR2 as YSYEKL. CDR3 length: 16 amino acids. Trimming removed 3 bases from V and 1 base from J, with 14 bases in between.

V and J are TRBV7-8 and TRBJ2-1; TRBD1 aligns across 8 bases. The CDR3 extends over 15 amino acids. The V gene's germline CDR1 is SGHVS and CDR2 FQNEAQ. With 6 bases clipped from V and 4 bases from J, the junction kept 8 bases outside the gene matches. The CDR3 is CASRLTRDRYNEQFF. In DNA, the CDR3 is TGTGCCAGCAGGTTGACTCGGGACAGGTACAATGAGCAGTTCTTC.

The rearrangement uses TRBV11-2 and TRBJ1-2; D gene ambiguous. The V gene lost 3 bases and the J gene lost 0 bases, with 8 bases spanning the gap. The CDR3 length is 14 residues. Germline V gene data show CDR1 as SGHAT and CDR2 as FQNNGV. The CDR3 protein is CASSFSDPNYGYTF. The CDR3 nucleotides are TGTGCCAGCAGCTTCTCGGATCCTAACTATGGCTACACCTTC.

CDR3 coding DNA: TGCAGCGTGGGGTCCGGGGAGAGCTATGGCTACACCTTC. Its protein product is CSVGSGESYGYTF. The J gene is TRBJ1-2, the V gene TRBV29-1; D unclear. Germline CDR1 SQVTM, CDR2 ANQGSEA. The ends were cut back, 6 bases at V and 4 bases at J, with 15 bases in the middle. CDR3 length equals 13 residues.

The chain recombines TRBV29-1 with TRBJ2-7; D is perhaps TRBD2 (6 bases). The CDR3 totals 13 residues. Between the trimmed V and J ends, which lost 4 bases and 6 bases, there was a span of 16 bases. The germline CDR1 and CDR2 sequences are SQVTM and ANQGSEA. The CDR3 nucleotides read TGCAGCGTTGCCTCGGGGGTAGGGCGCGAGCAGTACTTC. Amino acids: CSVASGVGREQYF.

The chain combines TRBV9 with TRBJ2-3; D not resolved. Germline CDR1 reads SGDLS; CDR2 reads YYNGEE. The CDR3 length is 14 residues. The V and J ends lost 0 bases and 5 bases respectively, with 10 bases between them. CDR3 sequence: CASSVEGIGDTQYF. The CDR3 region has the DNA TGTGCCAGCAGCGTAGAAGGGATTGGAGATACGCAGTATTTT.

V usage is TRBV7-9 and J usage is TRBJ2-5; the match to TRBD2 covers 7 bases. Germline V CDR1 and CDR2: SEHNR, FQNEAQ (reference sequence). Trimming at V came to 2 bases and at J to 4 bases, leaving 4 bases not matched to a gene. CDR3 length: 14 residues. The CDR3 protein is CASSLSGVGETQYF. The CDR3 region has the DNA TGTGCCAGCAGCTTAAGCGGGGTCGGAGAGACCCAGTACTTC.

The chain is built from TRBV3-1 and TRBJ2-7, with a possible D match to TRBD1 (6 bases). The CDR3 runs 12 residues. Germline V gene data show CDR1 as LGHDT and CDR2 as YNNKEL (reference sequence). With 3 bases removed from V and 7 bases from J, the gap between germline ends came to 10 bases. CDR3 DNA sequence: TGTGCCAGCAGCCAGGGGGCCGCAGAGCAGTACTTC. This gives the protein CASSQGAAEQYF.

The rearrangement links TRBV11-2 to TRBJ2-3; D is uncertain. Per the germline V gene, CDR1 is SGHAT and CDR2 is FQNNGV. With 8 bases removed from V and 6 bases from J, the gap between germline ends came to 9 bases. The CDR3 extends over 11 amino acids. CDR3 in DNA: TGTGCCAGCTCATATCAGGATACGCAGTATTTT. Protein sequence: CASSYQDTQYF.

This chain uses TRBV20-1 with TRBJ2-5; no reliable D call. Germline CDR1 and CDR2: DFQATT and SNEGSKA (reference sequence). Trimming left V 0 bases short and J 7 bases short, with 12 bases between. CDR3 length equals 13 residues. The CDR3 loop is CSAREVISRTQYF. CDR3 in DNA: TGCAGTGCTAGAGAAGTCATCTCCAGGACCCAGTACTTC.

About this clonotype: One end of the junction does not line up with germline, which may come from a read error. The chain combines TRBV5-1 with TRBJ2-1, with 9 bases identical to TRBD1. Per the germline V gene, CDR1 is SGHRS and CDR2 is YFSETQ. CDR3 length: 13 amino acids. The CDR3 spells CASSRAGTGSLIF. CDR3 sequence (DNA): TGCGCCAGCAGCAGAGCCGGGACAGGGTCACTAATCTTC.

V is TRBV20-1 and J is TRBJ2-3; D call uncertain. Trimming took off 6 bases at V and 5 bases at J, with 12 bases between the two ends. The germline V gene has CDR1 DFQATT and CDR2 SNEGSKA (reference sequence). The CDR3 sequence is 12 residues long. CDR3 region: CSASIRLDTQYF. The DNA of the CDR3 is TGCAGTGCCTCCATCCGCTTAGATACGCAGTATTTT.

This chain links TRBV6-4 with TRBJ1-4, with D uncertain. The germline V gene has CDR1 MRHNA and CDR2 SNTAGT. This CDR3 region has 13 residues. V was shortened by 2 bases and J by 5 bases, with 6 bases between the two germline ends. The CDR3 region is CASSDGINEKLFF. CDR3 nucleotides: TGTGCCAGCAGTGACGGGATAAATGAAAAACTGTTTTTT.

This chain joins TRBV6-6 and TRBJ2-3; D is possibly TRBD2 (5 bases). Germline loops: CDR1 MNHNY, CDR2 SVGAGI (reference sequence). The CDR3 loop spans 12 amino acids. Deletions cut 6 bases from V and 6 bases from J, with 10 bases between. The CDR3 DNA follows: TGTGCCAGCAGGGAGGTATTGGATACGCAGTATTTT. Its protein is CASREVLDTQYF.

As DNA, the CDR3 is TGCAGCGTTGAAGAAGTGGTTTCTGGAAACACCATATATTTT. Translated: CSVEEVVSGNTIYF. The V and J genes are TRBV29-1 and TRBJ1-3, with D hard to call. V dropped 0 bases and J dropped 1 base, with 7 bases sitting between them. This CDR3 contains 14 residues. Germline V gives CDR1 SQVTM, CDR2 ANQGSEA.

The chain is built from TRBV6-2 or TRBV6-3 and TRBJ2-5; 8 bases are shared with TRBD1. The CDR3 totals 15 residues. The germline CDR1 and CDR2 sequences are MNHEY and SVGEGT. V was pared by 2 bases and J by 5 bases, with 7 bases of the junction left unmatched. CDR3 DNA sequence: TGTGCCAGCAGTTACCCGGACAGGGAGTGGGAGACCCAGTACTTC. Residues: CASSYPDREWETQYF.

The rearrangement uses TRBV9 and TRBJ1-5, with a weak D call TRBD1 (6 bases). Germline-derived CDR1 and CDR2 are SGDLS and YYNGEE. The CDR3 spans 14 residues. V was shortened by 4 bases and J by 5 bases, with 13 bases between the two germline ends. The CDR3 protein is CASSPGQSDQPQHF. The CDR3, as DNA: TGTGCCAGCAGCCCCGGACAGAGTGATCAGCCCCAGCATTTT.

Written as DNA, the CDR3 is TGTGCCAGCAGTGGTCCGACAGGCGGGGAGACCCAGTACTTC. It codes for CASSGPTGGETQYF. The gene calls are TRBV12-3 or TRBV12-4 and TRBJ2-5, with D possibly being TRBD1 (6 bases). CDR3 length: 14 residues. Trimming removed 5 bases at V and 5 bases at J, with 15 bases between.

CDR3 residues: CASSQVATNEKLFF. The CDR3 DNA follows: TGCGCCAGCAGCCAAGTTGCAACTAATGAAAAACTGTTTTTT. The V and J genes are TRBV4-3 and TRBJ1-4; D not certain. Germline V gene sequence: CDR1 LGHNA, CDR2 YSLEER. The CDR3 covers 14 residues. The V end was cut by 1 base, the J end by 0 bases, with 3 bases between.

This clonotype was recorded only once. The CDR3 coding sequence is TGCAGTGCTAGCGGGGGGGTGACAGATACGCAGTATTTT. It yields the protein CSASGGVTDTQYF. The gene calls are TRBV20-1 and TRBJ2-3, with 8 bases fitting TRBD2. The length of the CDR3 is 13 residues. The junction had 2 bases not matched to a gene; V was cut back by 3 bases and J by 3 bases. Germline CDR1 DFQATT, CDR2 SNEGSKA (reference sequence).

This chain links TRBV5-6 with TRBJ2-5; D might be TRBD1 or TRBD2, each matching 6 bases. V lost 6 bases and J lost 5, with 17 bases in between. Germline V CDR1 and CDR2: SGHDT, YYEEEE. This CDR3 spans 14 amino acids. This chain's CDR3 is CASITGGNMETQYF. Here the CDR3 DNA reads TGTGCCAGCATCACCGGGGGCAACATGGAGACCCAGTACTTC.

This chain connects TRBV29-1 to TRBJ2-3; a weak D match, TRBD2 (7 bases). This CDR3 has 14 residues. The ends were cut back, 7 bases at V and 0 bases at J, with 14 bases in the middle. Germline CDR1 is SQVTM and CDR2 is ANQGSEA. The CDR3 DNA sequence: TGCAGCGACCAAGGGGGGGTTAGCACAGATACGCAGTATTTT. Translated, it gives CSDQGGVSTDTQYF.

The CDR3 coding sequence is TGTGCCAGCAGTCCTGCCCTGGGGAGAGATACGCAGTATTTT. This translates into CASSPALGRDTQYF. The rearrangement uses TRBV27 and TRBJ2-3; perhaps TRBD2 as D (5 bases). Trimming removed 5 bases at V and 5 bases at J, with 14 bases between. This CDR3 region has 14 residues. CDR1 and CDR2 (germline): MNHEY, SMNVEV (reference sequence).

The V gene is TRBV9, the J gene TRBJ2-3, with 9 bases lining up with TRBD2. There are 16 residues in the CDR3. The trim removed 4 bases at V and 4 bases at J, leaving 10 bases unmatched. Germline assignment: CDR1 SGDLS and CDR2 YYNGEE. As DNA, the CDR3 is TGTGCCAGCAGCCTACGAGGTAGCGGGAGCCCAGATACGCAGTATTTT. This sequence encodes CASSLRGSGSPDTQYF.

The chain uses TRBV9 and TRBJ1-1; D gene unclear. Germline V CDR1 and CDR2: SGDLS, YYNGEE. V shed 0 bases and J shed 0 bases, with 6 bases lying between them. The CDR3 sequence is 14 residues long. The CDR3 here is CASSVVVLNTEAFF. As DNA, the CDR3 is TGTGCCAGCAGCGTAGTAGTTCTGAACACTGAAGCTTTCTTT.

The chain combines TRBV10-3 with TRBJ2-7; D uncertain. Germline CDR1 ENHRY, CDR2 SYGVKD. The CDR3 contains 14 residues. Trimming left V 3 bases short and J 3 bases short, with 12 bases between. As DNA, the CDR3 is TGTGCCATCAGTGAAGGCCCTGCAGGCTACGAGCAGTACGTC. It codes for CAISEGPAGYEQYV.

J is TRBJ1-4 and V is TRBV3-1; D may be TRBD1 (5 bases). This CDR3 is built from 12 residues. In germline, CDR1 is LGHDT, CDR2 YNNKEL (reference sequence). Trimming took off 3 bases at V and 8 bases at J, with 7 bases between the two ends. The CDR3 DNA reads TGTGCCAGCAGCCAGGGACGGGAAAAACTGTTTTTT. This translates into CASSQGREKLFF.